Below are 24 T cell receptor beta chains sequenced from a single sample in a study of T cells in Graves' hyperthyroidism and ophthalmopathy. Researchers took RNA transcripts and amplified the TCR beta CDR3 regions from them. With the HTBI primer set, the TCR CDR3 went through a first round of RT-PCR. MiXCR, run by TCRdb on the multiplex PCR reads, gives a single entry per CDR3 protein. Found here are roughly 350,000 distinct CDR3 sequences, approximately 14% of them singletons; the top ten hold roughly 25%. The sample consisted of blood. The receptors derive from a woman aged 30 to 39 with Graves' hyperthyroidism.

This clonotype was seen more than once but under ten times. CDR3 region: CASSPWDGVEQYF. The CDR3 DNA follows: TGTGCCAGCAGTCCATGGGACGGAGTCGAGCAGTACTTC. V and J are TRBV27 and TRBJ2-7, with D perhaps TRBD1 or TRBD2 (5 bases each). The ends were cut back, 5 bases at V and 6 bases at J, with 14 bases in the middle. This CDR3 region has 13 residues. Germline lookup yields CDR1 MNHEY and CDR2 SMNVEV (reference sequence).

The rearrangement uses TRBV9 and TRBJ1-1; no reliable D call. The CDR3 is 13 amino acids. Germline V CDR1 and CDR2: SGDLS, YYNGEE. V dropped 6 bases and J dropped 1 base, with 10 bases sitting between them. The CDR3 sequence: CASKRTENTEAFF. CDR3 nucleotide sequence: TGTGCCAGCAAGAGGACTGAGAACACTGAAGCTTTCTTT.

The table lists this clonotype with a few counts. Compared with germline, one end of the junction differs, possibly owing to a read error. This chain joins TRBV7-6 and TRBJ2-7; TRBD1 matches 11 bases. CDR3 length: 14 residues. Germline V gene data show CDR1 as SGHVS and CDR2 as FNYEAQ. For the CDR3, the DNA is TGTGTCAGCAGCCGACGGACAGGGGGCGACGAGCAGTACTTC. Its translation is CVSSRRTGGDEQYF. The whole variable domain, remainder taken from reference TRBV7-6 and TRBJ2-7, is GAGVSQSPRYKVTKRGQDVALRCDPISGHVSLYWYRQALGQGPEFLTYFNYEAQQDKSGLPNDRFSAERPEGSISTLTIQRTEQRDSAMYRCVSSRRTGGDEQYFGPGTRLTVT.

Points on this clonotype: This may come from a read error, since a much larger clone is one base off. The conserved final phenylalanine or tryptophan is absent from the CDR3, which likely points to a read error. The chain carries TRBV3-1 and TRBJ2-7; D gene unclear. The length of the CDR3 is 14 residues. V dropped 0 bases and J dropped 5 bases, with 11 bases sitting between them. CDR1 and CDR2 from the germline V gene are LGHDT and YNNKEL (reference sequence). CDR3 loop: CASSQDGDINEQYL. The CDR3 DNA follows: TGTGCCAGCAGCCAAGACGGAGACATCAACGAGCAGTACCTC.

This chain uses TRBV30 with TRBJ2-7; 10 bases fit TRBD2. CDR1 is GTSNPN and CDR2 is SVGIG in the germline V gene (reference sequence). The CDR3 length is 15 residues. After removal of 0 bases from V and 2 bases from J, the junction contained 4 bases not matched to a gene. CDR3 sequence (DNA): TGTGCCTGGAGTGTACCCAGCGGGAGGGCCTACGAGCAGTACTTC. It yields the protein CAWSVPSGRAYEQYF.

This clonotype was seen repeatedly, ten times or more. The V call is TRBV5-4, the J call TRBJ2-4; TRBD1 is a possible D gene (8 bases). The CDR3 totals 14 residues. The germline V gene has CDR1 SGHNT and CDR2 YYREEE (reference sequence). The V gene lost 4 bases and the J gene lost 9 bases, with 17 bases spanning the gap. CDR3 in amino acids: CASSADRGGGIQYF. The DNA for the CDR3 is TGTGCCAGCAGCGCCGACAGGGGAGGGGGCATTCAGTACTTC. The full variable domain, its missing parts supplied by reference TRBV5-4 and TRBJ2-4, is ETGVTQSPTHLIKTRGQQVTLRCSSQSGHNTVSWYQQALGQGPQFIFQYYREEENGRGNFPPRFSGLQFPNYSSELNVNALELDDSALYLCASSADRGGGIQYFGAGTRLSVL.

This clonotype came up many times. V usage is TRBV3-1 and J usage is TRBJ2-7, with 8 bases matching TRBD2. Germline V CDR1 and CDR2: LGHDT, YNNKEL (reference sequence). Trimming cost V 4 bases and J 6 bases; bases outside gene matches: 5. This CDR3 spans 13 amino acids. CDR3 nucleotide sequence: TGTGCCAGCAGCCGCGGACTAGCCTTCGAGCAGTACTTC. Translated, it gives CASSRGLAFEQYF.

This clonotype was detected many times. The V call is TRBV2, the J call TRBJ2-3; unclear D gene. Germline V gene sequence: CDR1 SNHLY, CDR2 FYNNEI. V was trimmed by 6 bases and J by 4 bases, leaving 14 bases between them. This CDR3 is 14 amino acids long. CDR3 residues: CASRDDGLADTQYF. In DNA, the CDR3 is TGTGCCAGCAGGGACGATGGGTTGGCAGATACGCAGTATTTT.

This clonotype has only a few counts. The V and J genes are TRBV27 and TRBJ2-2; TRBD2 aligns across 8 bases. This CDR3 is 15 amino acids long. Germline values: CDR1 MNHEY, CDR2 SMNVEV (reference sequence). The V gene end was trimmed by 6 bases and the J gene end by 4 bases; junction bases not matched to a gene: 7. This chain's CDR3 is CASSQREKGTGELFF. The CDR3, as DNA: TGTGCCAGCAGCCAGCGGGAGAAAGGCACCGGGGAGCTGTTTTTT.

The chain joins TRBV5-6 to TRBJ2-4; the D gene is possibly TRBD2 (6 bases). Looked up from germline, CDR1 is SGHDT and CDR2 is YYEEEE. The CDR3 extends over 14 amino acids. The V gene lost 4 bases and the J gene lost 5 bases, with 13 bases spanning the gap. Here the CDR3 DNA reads TGTGCCAGCAGCCGTTCCGGGGGAGAAAACATTCAGTACTTC. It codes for CASSRSGGENIQYF.

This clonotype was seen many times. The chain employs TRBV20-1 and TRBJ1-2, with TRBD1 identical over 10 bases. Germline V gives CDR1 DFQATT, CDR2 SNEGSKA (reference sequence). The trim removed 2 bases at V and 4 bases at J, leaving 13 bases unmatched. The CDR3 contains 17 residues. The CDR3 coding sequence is TGCAGTGCTAGAAGGAGGGGGACAGGGGCTAGTGCCTATGGCTACACCTTC. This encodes CSARRRGTGASAYGYTF.

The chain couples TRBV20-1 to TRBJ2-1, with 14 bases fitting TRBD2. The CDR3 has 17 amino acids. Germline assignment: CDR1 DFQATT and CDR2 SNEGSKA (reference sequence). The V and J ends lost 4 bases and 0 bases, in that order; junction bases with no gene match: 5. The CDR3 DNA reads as TGCAGTGCTAAGGGACTAGCGGGAGAATTCTCCTACAATGAGCAGTTCTTC. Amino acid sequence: CSAKGLAGEFSYNEQFF.

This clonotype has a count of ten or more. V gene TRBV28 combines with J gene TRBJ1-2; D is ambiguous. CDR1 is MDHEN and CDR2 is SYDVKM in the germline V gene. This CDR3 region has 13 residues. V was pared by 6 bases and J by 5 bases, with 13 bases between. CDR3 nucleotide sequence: TGTGCCAGCAGGGTTCGCAGGCCGTATGGCTACACCTTC. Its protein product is CASRVRRPYGYTF.

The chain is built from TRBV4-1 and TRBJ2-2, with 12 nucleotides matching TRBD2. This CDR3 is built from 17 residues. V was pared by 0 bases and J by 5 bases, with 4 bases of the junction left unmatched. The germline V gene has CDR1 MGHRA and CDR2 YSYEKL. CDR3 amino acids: CASSQESTSGRTGELFF. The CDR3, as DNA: TGCGCCAGCAGCCAAGAGTCTACTAGCGGGAGGACCGGGGAGCTGTTTTTT.

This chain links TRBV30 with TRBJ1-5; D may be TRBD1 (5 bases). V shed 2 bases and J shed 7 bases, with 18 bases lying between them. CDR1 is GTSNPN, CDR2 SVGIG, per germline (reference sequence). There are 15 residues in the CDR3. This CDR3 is CAWSTGGEVGQPQHF. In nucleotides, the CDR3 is TGTGCCTGGAGTACGGGGGGGGAAGTCGGCCAGCCCCAGCATTTT.

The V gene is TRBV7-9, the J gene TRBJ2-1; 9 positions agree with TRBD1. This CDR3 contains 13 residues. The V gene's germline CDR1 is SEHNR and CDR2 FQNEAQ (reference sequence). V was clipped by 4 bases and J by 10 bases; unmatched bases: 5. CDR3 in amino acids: CASSSGTGREQFF. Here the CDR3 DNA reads TGTGCCAGCAGCTCCGGGACAGGGCGAGAGCAGTTCTTC.

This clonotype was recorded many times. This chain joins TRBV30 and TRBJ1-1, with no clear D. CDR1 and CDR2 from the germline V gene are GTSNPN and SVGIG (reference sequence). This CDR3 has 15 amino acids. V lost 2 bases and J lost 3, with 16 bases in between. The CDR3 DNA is TGTGCCTGGAGTTTCCGTCCCGGAGTGGACACTGAAGCTTTCTTT. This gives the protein CAWSFRPGVDTEAFF.

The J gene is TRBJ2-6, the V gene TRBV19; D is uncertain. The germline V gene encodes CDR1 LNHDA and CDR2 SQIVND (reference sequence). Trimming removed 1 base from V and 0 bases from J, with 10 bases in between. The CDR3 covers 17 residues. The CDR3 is CASSIVGRISGANVLTF. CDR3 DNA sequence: TGTGCCAGTAGTATAGTAGGGCGGATCTCTGGGGCCAACGTCCTGACTTTC.

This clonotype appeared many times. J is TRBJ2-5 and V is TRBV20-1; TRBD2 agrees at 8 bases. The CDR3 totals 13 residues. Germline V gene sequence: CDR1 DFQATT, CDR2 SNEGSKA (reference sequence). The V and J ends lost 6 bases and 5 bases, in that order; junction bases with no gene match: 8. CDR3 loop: CSAPPRGEETQYF. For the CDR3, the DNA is TGCAGTGCCCCCCCGCGGGGGGAGGAGACCCAGTACTTC.

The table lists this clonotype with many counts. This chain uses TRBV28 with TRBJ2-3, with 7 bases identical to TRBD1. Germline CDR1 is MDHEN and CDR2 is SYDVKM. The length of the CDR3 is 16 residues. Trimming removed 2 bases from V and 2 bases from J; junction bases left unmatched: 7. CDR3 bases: TGTGCCAGCAGTTTACCGGGACAGATTTTCACAGATACGCAGTATTTT. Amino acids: CASSLPGQIFTDTQYF. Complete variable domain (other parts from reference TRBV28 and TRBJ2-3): DVKVTQSSRYLVKRTGEKVFLECVQDMDHENMFWYRQDPGLGLRLIYFSYDVKMKEKGDIPEGYSVSREKKERFSLILESASTNQTSMYLCASSLPGQIFTDTQYFGPGTRLTVL.

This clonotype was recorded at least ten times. Here the CDR3 reads CASIPSLSNTGELFF. The CDR3 coding sequence is TGTGCCAGCATTCCTTCCTTAAGCAACACCGGGGAGCTGTTTTTT. This chain links TRBV28 with TRBJ2-2; D is unclear. The ends were cut back, 7 bases at V and 2 bases at J, with 14 bases in the middle. Germline V lookup: CDR1 MDHEN, CDR2 SYDVKM. This CDR3 comprises 15 residues.

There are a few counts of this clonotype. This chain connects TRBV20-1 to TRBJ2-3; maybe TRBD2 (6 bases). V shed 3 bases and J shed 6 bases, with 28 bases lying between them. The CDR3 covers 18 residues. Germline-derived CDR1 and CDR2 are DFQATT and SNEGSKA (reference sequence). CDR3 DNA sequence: TGCAGTGCTAGGTCGAAGGTCGTTACGTCGGGGGTTTCGGATACGCAGTATTTT. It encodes CSARSKVVTSGVSDTQYF.

The CDR3 region has the DNA TGTGCCAGCAGCTTAGACTCGATCTATAATTCACCCCTCCACTTT. Translated, it gives CASSLDSIYNSPLHF. The chain is built from TRBV7-2 and TRBJ1-6; D unresolved. There are 15 residues in the CDR3. Germline values: CDR1 SGHTA, CDR2 FQGNSA. Deletions cut 1 base from V and 3 bases from J, with 7 bases between. Variable domain in full (rest from reference TRBV7-2 and TRBJ1-6): GAGVSQSPSNKVTEKGKDVELRCDPISGHTALYWYRQSLGQGLEFLIYFQGNSAPDKSGLPSDRFSAERTGGSVSTLTIQRTQQEDSAVYLCASSLDSIYNSPLHFGNGTRLTVT.

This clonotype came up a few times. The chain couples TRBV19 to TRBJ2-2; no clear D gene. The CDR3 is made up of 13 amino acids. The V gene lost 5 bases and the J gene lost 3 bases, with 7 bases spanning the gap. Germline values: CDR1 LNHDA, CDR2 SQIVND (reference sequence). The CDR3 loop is CASSWADTGELFF. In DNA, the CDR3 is TGTGCCAGTAGTTGGGCGGACACCGGGGAGCTGTTTTTT. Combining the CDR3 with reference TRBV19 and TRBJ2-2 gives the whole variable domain DGGITQSPKYLFRKEGQNVTLSCEQNLNHDAMYWYRQDPGQGLRLIYYSQIVNDFQKGDIAEGYSVSREKKESFPLTVTSAQKNPTAFYLCASSWADTGELFFGEGSRLTVL.